The rows below give T cell receptor beta chains drawn from one sample of a study of T cell changes during pregnancy in multiple sclerosis. Profiling relied on immunoSEQ multiplex PCR, and the TCRdb table lists in-frame clones only, not all of them. Among around 49,000 clones listed, about 90% were seen once. The source material was peripheral blood, sampled after pregnancy. All receptors derive from a female donor in good health, enrolled as a control in a pregnancy study. CDR3s include the opening cysteine and the closing phenylalanine or tryptophan. A D gene is named only where the DNA matches it firmly. Size values are once, few and many counts, or a class for expanded clones, and some rows have none.

v_call,clone_size,d_call,j_call,cdr3_aa,cdr3_nt
TRBV6-1,.,.,TRBJ1-1,CASTLGGVGNTEAFF,TGTGCCAGTACCTTAGGGGGGGTGGGGAACACTGAAGCTTTCTTT
TRBV9,.,TRBD2,TRBJ2-3,CASSTSGGPDTQYF,TGTGCCAGCAGTACTAGCGGGGGGCCAGATACGCAGTATTTT
TRBV5-1,.,TRBD2,TRBJ2-2,CASSLSLAGAGELFF,TGCGCCAGCAGCTTGAGTCTAGCGGGGGCCGGGGAGCTGTTTTTT
TRBV23-1,few,TRBD2,TRBJ2-3,CASSQRTSGGTDTQYF,TGCGCCAGCAGTCAACGGACTAGCGGGGGCACAGATACGCAGTATTTT
TRBV6-4,.,TRBD1,TRBJ1-2,CASRTGGAVDYYGYTF,TGTGCCAGCAGGACAGGGGGCGCGGTTGACTACTATGGCTACACCTTC
TRBV18,.,.,TRBJ2-2,CASSPSGVTGELFF,TGTGCCAGCTCACCATCAGGGGTGACCGGGGAGCTGTTTTTT
TRBV6-1,.,.,TRBJ2-2,CASSVLRNTGELFF,TGTGCCAGCAGTGTCCTCAGGAACACCGGGGAGCTGTTTTTT
TRBV9,.,TRBD1,TRBJ1-6,CASNKGQGNSPLHF,TGTGCCAGCAACAAGGGACAGGGGAATTCACCCCTCCACTTT
TRBV7-2,.,.,TRBJ1-1,CASSYPAGGGIAFF,TGTGCCAGCAGCTACCCAGCGGGGGGAGGAATAGCTTTCTTT
TRBV2,.,.,TRBJ1-1,CASSPWRESGPEAFF,TGTGCCAGCAGTCCCTGGCGGGAAAGTGGCCCTGAAGCTTTCTTT
TRBV9,.,.,TRBJ2-5,CASTMSWRGQETQYF,TGTGCCAGCACCATGTCGTGGAGGGGACAAGAGACCCAGTACTTC
TRBV7-2,.,.,TRBJ2-2,CASSLGLASAAGIGELFF,TGTGCCAGCAGCTTAGGCTTGGCGTCAGCGGCCGGAATCGGGGAGCTGTTTTTT
TRBV27,.,.,TRBJ1-4,CASSLGGREQKLFF,TGTGCCAGCAGTTTGGGGGGGCGGGAACAAAAACTGTTTTTT
TRBV12-5,.,TRBD2,TRBJ2-3,CASGRELAGKNTDTQYF,TGTGCTAGTGGTCGAGAACTAGCGGGGAAAAACACAGATACGCAGTATTTT
TRBV2,.,.,TRBJ2-7,CASSPRLPGWGGSFHEQYF,TGTGCCAGCAGCCCCCGCCTCCCTGGATGGGGTGGGAGCTTCCACGAGCAGTACTTC
TRBV10-2,.,TRBD2,TRBJ2-7,CASSGGLAYEQYF,TGCGCCAGCAGTGGGGGACTAGCCTACGAGCAGTACTTC
TRBV19,.,TRBD1,TRBJ1-1,CATRDRLNTEAFF,TGTGCCACCCGGGACAGGTTGAACACTGAAGCTTTCTTT
TRBV10-3,.,TRBD1,TRBJ2-1,CAISQTGGSYNEQFF,TGTGCCATCAGTCAGACAGGGGGCTCCTACAATGAGCAGTTCTTC
TRBV6-6,.,TRBD2,TRBJ2-7,CASTGTRSYEQYF,TGTGCCAGCACCGGGACTAGGTCCTACGAGCAGTACTTC
TRBV7-9,.,TRBD1,TRBJ1-5,CASSLAGTGHQPQHF,TGTGCCAGCAGCTTAGCCGGGACAGGACATCAGCCCCAGCATTTT
TRBV5-5,.,TRBD1,TRBJ2-7,CASSFGTGDYEQYF,TGTGCCAGCAGCTTTGGGACAGGGGACTACGAGCAGTACTTC
TRBV28,once,.,TRBJ1-1,CASSFSAGQNTEAFF,TGTGCCAGCAGTTTTTCCGCCGGTCAGAACACTGAAGCTTTCTTT
TRBV6-1,once,TRBD1,TRBJ1-5,CASSVTGGNNQPQHF,TGTGCCAGCAGCGTAACAGGGGGAAATAATCAGCCCCAGCATTTT
TRBV2,few,.,TRBJ2-1,CASSEARTPGQFF,TGTGCCAGCAGTGAAGCGAGAACTCCCGGGCAGTTCTTC
TRBV6-6,.,.,TRBJ2-1,CAEGSYNEQFF,TGTGCCGAGGGCTCCTACAATGAGCAGTTCTTC
TRBV28,few,.,TRBJ2-5,CASSPGGMRETQYF,TGTGCCAGCAGTCCTGGTGGTATGCGAGAGACCCAGTACTTC
TRBV2,.,.,TRBJ1-2,CASTGQRGKIDGYTF,TGTGCCAGCACCGGACAGAGGGGTAAGATAGATGGCTACACCTTC
TRBV28,once,TRBD1,TRBJ1-4,CASRRQGGREKLFF,TGTGCCAGCAGAAGACAGGGTGGGAGAGAAAAACTGTTTTTT
TRBV5-4,.,.,TRBJ2-7,CASSLDRALGEQYF,TGTGCCAGCAGCTTGGACAGGGCGTTGGGCGAGCAGTACTTC
TRBV5-1,.,.,TRBJ1-2,CASSDRTAYGYTF,TGCGCCAGCAGCGACAGGACAGCTTATGGCTACACCTTC
TRBV7-2,.,.,TRBJ1-2,CASSLRTPSRGGYTF,TGTGCCAGCAGCCTACGGACCCCCTCAAGGGGTGGCTACACCTTC
TRBV19,many,TRBD2,TRBJ2-7,CASSMGLAGARDEQYF,TGTGCCAGTAGTATGGGACTAGCGGGGGCCAGGGACGAGCAGTACTTC
TRBV30,.,.,TRBJ2-5,CAWSALLAETQYF,TGTGCCTGGAGTGCTCTGCTAGCAGAGACCCAGTACTTC
TRBV6-4,.,.,TRBJ1-2,CASSEGDTPNYGYTF,TGTGCCAGCAGTGAGGGGGACACCCCTAACTATGGCTACACCTTC
TRBV6-6,.,TRBD1,TRBJ2-7,CASSPRQGTEQYF,TGTGCCAGCAGCCCCCGACAGGGTACGGAGCAGTACTTC
TRBV4-3,.,.,TRBJ1-1,CASSQEYRGSFTEAFF,TGCGCCAGCAGCCAAGAATATCGGGGGTCGTTTACTGAAGCTTTCTTT
TRBV7-9,once,TRBD2,TRBJ2-1,CASSSGLAGAGSSYNEQFF,TGTGCCAGCAGCTCGGGACTAGCGGGGGCGGGGAGCTCCTACAATGAGCAGTTCTTC
TRBV15,.,.,TRBJ2-3,CATSRDLRADTQYF,TGTGCCACCAGCAGAGATTTGCGTGCAGATACGCAGTATTTT
TRBV6-5,.,.,TRBJ2-1,CASSADRHSYNEQFF,TGTGCCAGCAGCGCCGACCGACACTCCTACAATGAGCAGTTCTTC
TRBV13,.,.,TRBJ2-1,CASSLGRGGGYNEQFF,TGTGCCAGCAGCTTAGGACGAGGGGGGGGCTACAATGAGCAGTTCTTC
TRBV18,once,TRBD1,TRBJ2-3,CASSPGTGGPDTQYF,TGTGCCAGCTCACCCGGGACAGGGGGCCCAGATACGCAGTATTTT
TRBV29-1,.,TRBD1,TRBJ2-3,CSIDRQGITDTQYF,TGCAGCATCGACAGACAGGGGATCACAGATACGCAGTATTTT
TRBV5-6,.,.,TRBJ1-2,CASSLAGGYGYTF,TGTGCCAGCAGCTTGGCAGGAGGCTATGGCTACACCTTC
TRBV19,.,.,TRBJ1-5,CAAGAGLNQPQHF,TGTGCCGCGGGTGCGGGGCTCAATCAGCCCCAGCATTTT
TRBV4-1,.,.,TRBJ1-3,CASSQDLGQRSGNTIYF,TGCGCCAGCAGCCAAGACCTCGGACAGCGCTCTGGAAACACCATATATTTT
TRBV6-5,.,.,TRBJ1-2,CASSFDRYGYTF,TGTGCCAGCAGTTTTGACAGATATGGCTACACCTTC
TRBV13,.,.,TRBJ1-4,CASSSGGFRATNEKLFF,TGTGCCAGCAGCTCGGGGGGCTTTAGGGCAACTAATGAAAAACTGTTTTTT
TRBV13,once,.,TRBJ2-1,CASSPRGEQFF,TGTGCCAGCAGCCCCCGGGGGGAGCAGTTCTTC
TRBV5-1,.,TRBD1,TRBJ2-7,CASSLVQGVFGEQYF,TGCGCCAGCAGCTTGGTCCAGGGGGTCTTTGGGGAGCAGTACTTC
TRBV19,once,.,TRBJ2-3,CASSNTTRGTQYF,TGTGCCAGTAGTAATACCACCCGGGGAACGCAGTATTTT
TRBV9,.,TRBD2,TRBJ2-3,CASSVKRGGLNTQYF,TGTGCCAGCAGCGTGAAGCGGGGGGGCCTTAATACGCAGTATTTT
TRBV6-5,.,TRBD1,TRBJ2-7,CASNRDRVPYEQYF,TGTGCCAGCAACCGGGACAGGGTGCCCTACGAGCAGTACTTC
TRBV6-5,.,TRBD1,TRBJ1-5,CASTPSPGQIESQHF,TGTGCCAGCACCCCCTCCCCGGGACAGATCGAGTCCCAGCATTTT
TRBV7-2,.,.,TRBJ1-6,CASSLGSPYSPLHF,TGTGCCAGCAGCTTGGGGAGTCCATACTCACCCCTCCACTTT
TRBV7-9,.,TRBD2,TRBJ2-3,CASSSLAGVSATDTQYF,TGTGCCAGCAGCTCACTAGCGGGAGTCTCTGCCACAGATACGCAGTATTTT
TRBV6-5,.,.,TRBJ1-3,CASGGNGNTIYF,TGTGCCAGCGGGGGGAACGGAAACACCATATATTTT
TRBV9,.,TRBD2,TRBJ2-1,CASSVGRGDYNEQFF,TGTGCCAGCAGCGTAGGACGGGGGGACTACAATGAGCAGTTCTTC
TRBV5-6,.,.,TRBJ2-2,CASSLRPGTARRDTGELFF,TGTGCCAGCAGCTTAAGACCCGGGACCGCCAGGAGGGACACCGGGGAGCTGTTTTTT
TRBV20-1,.,.,TRBJ2-4,CSLIRGNIQYF,TGCAGCCTTATACGAGGGAACATTCAGTACTTC